Shown below are 11 T cell receptor beta chains from a single sample sequenced in a study of cytomegalovirus exposure and HLA in healthy donors. PCR employed 60 Vbeta and 13 Jbeta primers. Measured with immunoSEQ multiplex PCR; TCRdb has only the in-frame clones, and not every one. The sample holds about 200,000 clones, about 86% seen once. The material sequenced was PBMCs. Receptors were obtained from a woman aged 30 to 39 in good health and CMV-seronegative.

The genes are TRBV4-2 and TRBJ2-3; the D gene is possibly TRBD1 (5 bases). This CDR3 is built from 18 residues. The germline V gene has CDR1 LGHNA and CDR2 YNFKEQ. V was pared by 3 bases and J by 4 bases, with 23 bases between. The CDR3 spells CASSHSRRGNPGADTQYF. CDR3 DNA sequence: TGTGCCAGCAGCCACTCACGAAGGGGTAATCCAGGCGCAGATACGCAGTATTTT.

CDR3 region: CASSLAAGSDTGELFF. In nucleotides, the CDR3 is TGCGCCAGCAGCTTGGCGGCAGGGTCGGACACCGGGGAGCTGTTTTTT. This chain joins TRBV5-1 and TRBJ2-2; tentative D call: TRBD1 (5 bases). Germline assignment: CDR1 SGHRS and CDR2 YFSETQ. CDR3 length equals 16 residues. V was trimmed by 0 bases and J by 3 bases, leaving 12 bases between them.

This sequence joins TRBV28 and TRBJ2-7; D gene uncertain. V was pared by 5 bases and J by 4 bases, with 15 bases between. CDR1 and CDR2 (germline): MDHEN, SYDVKM. The CDR3 length is 14 residues. CDR3 DNA: TGTGCCAGCAGTGCGACTGAACTGGCTTACGAGCAGTACTTC. Translated: CASSATELAYEQYF.

The chain employs TRBV27 and TRBJ2-1; 11 positions match TRBD2. CDR1 MNHEY and CDR2 SMNVEV come from the germline V gene (reference sequence). Trimming took 2 bases from V and 3 from J; bases not matched to a gene: 0. This CDR3 comprises 15 residues. The CDR3 nucleotides read TGTGCCAGCAGTTTAGGACTAGCGGGCTACAATGAGCAGTTCTTC. Its translation: CASSLGLAGYNEQFF.

This sequence joins TRBV5-4 and TRBJ2-3, with D possibly being TRBD1 (6 bases). The ends were cut back, 4 bases at V and 0 bases at J, with 9 bases in the middle. The CDR3 is made up of 14 amino acids. The germline V gene has CDR1 SGHNT and CDR2 YYREEE (reference sequence). The CDR3 is CASSLGQSTDTQYF. The CDR3 DNA follows: TGTGCCAGCAGCCTAGGACAGAGCACAGATACGCAGTATTTT.

V is TRBV4-1 and J is TRBJ2-1; a possible D gene is TRBD1 (5 bases). The V gene lost 0 bases and the J gene lost 3 bases, with 9 bases spanning the gap. The CDR3 contains 15 residues. CDR1 and CDR2 (germline): MGHRA, YSYEKL. The CDR3 DNA sequence: TGCGCCAGCAGCCAAGATCTCCAGGGCTACAATGAGCAGTTCTTC. It translates to CASSQDLQGYNEQFF.

The rearrangement links TRBV5-6 to TRBJ2-5; TRBD1 aligns across 7 bases. The CDR3 runs 16 residues. Germline V gives CDR1 SGHDT, CDR2 YYEEEE. With 4 bases clipped from V and 2 bases from J, the junction kept 11 bases outside the gene matches. The CDR3 DNA sequence: TGTGCCAGCAGCGACAACAGGGGCCCGGATCAAGAGACCCAGTACTTC. The encoded protein is CASSDNRGPDQETQYF. Looking up the rest from reference TRBV5-6 and TRBJ2-5 gives the full variable domain: DAGVTQSPTHLIKTRGQQVTLRCSPKSGHDTVSWYQQALGQGPQFIFQYYEEEERQRGNFPDRFSGHQFPNYSSELNVNALLLGDSALYLCASSDNRGPDQETQYFGPGTRLLVL.

The rearrangement links TRBV6-6 to TRBJ2-3, with D unclear. This CDR3 contains 14 residues. Germline V gene data show CDR1 as MNHNY and CDR2 as SVGAGI (reference sequence). Trimming pared 2 bases from V and 2 bases from J, leaving 8 bases between. The CDR3 region is CASSYAAITDTQYF. DNA for the CDR3: TGTGCCAGCAGTTACGCAGCGATCACAGATACGCAGTATTTT.

This chain connects TRBV11-2 to TRBJ2-7; TRBD1 matches 12 bases. The CDR3 extends over 14 amino acids. Germline values: CDR1 SGHAT, CDR2 FQNNGV. Unmatched junction bases numbered 3, after V lost 5 bases and J lost 4 bases. The CDR3 bases are TGTGCCAGCAGCCGGGACAGGGGGCGATACGAGCAGTACTTC. It codes for CASSRDRGRYEQYF.

This clone was seen just once. The chain couples TRBV19 to TRBJ2-5, with D possibly being TRBD1 (6 bases). Germline CDR1 reads LNHDA; CDR2 reads SQIVND (reference sequence). The V gene lost 4 bases and the J gene lost 7 bases, with 10 bases spanning the gap. This CDR3 spans 12 amino acids. CDR3 sequence reads: CASSRQVGTQYF. In DNA, the CDR3 is TGTGCCAGTAGTAGACAGGTTGGGACCCAGTACTTC. Supplemented by reference TRBV19 and TRBJ2-5, the full variable domain reads DGGITQSPKYLFRKEGQNVTLSCEQNLNHDAMYWYRQDPGQGLRLIYYSQIVNDFQKGDIAEGYSVSREKKESFPLTVTSAQKNPTAFYLCASSRQVGTQYFGPGTRLLVL.

This clone was observed a single time. The chain is built from TRBV7-8 and TRBJ1-4, with 10 bases that match TRBD1. Trimming cost V 5 bases and J 8 bases; bases outside gene matches: 11. The CDR3 has 16 amino acids. Germline V CDR1 and CDR2: SGHVS, FQNEAQ. The DNA of the CDR3 is TGTGCCAGCAGCCAATACGGGACAGGGGAGGAAGAAAAACTGTTTTTT. It is translated as CASSQYGTGEEEKLFF.